Below, 28 T cell receptor beta chains from the same sample are listed, as sequenced in a study of blood T cell repertoires in COVID-19. TCRdb's copy holds only in-frame clones and misses some; the assay was immunoSEQ multiplex PCR. The repertoire includes over 200,000 clones, under 90% of them detected once, and around 6.5% sits in the top ten. The sample taken for sequencing was peripheral blood. The origin of the receptors is a man aged 60 to 69 who had recovered from COVID-19.

The chain employs TRBV5-1 and TRBJ1-4; 9 bases agree with TRBD1. Germline V lookup: CDR1 SGHRS, CDR2 YFSETQ. V lost 7 bases, J lost 8 bases, and 12 bases stayed unmatched. The CDR3 is 15 residues long. This chain's CDR3 is CASAGQGAGTEKLFF. In DNA, the CDR3 is TGCGCCAGCGCGGGACAGGGAGCGGGAACGGAAAAACTGTTTTTT.

The chain uses TRBV27 and TRBJ2-5; a possible D gene is TRBD2 (5 bases). CDR1 and CDR2 (germline): MNHEY, SMNVEV (reference sequence). The CDR3 is made up of 13 amino acids. The V gene lost 5 bases and the J gene lost 2 bases, with 9 bases spanning the gap. The CDR3 here is CASSGLRQETQYF. CDR3 nucleotide sequence: TGTGCCAGCAGTGGACTCAGGCAAGAGACCCAGTACTTC.

This clone was seen a few times. The chain uses TRBV7-2 and TRBJ2-7; D is uncertain. The CDR3 loop spans 14 amino acids. CDR1 and CDR2 (germline): SGHTA, FQGNSA. The V gene lost 2 bases and the J gene lost 3 bases, with 11 bases spanning the gap. This CDR3 is CASSLFWQDYEQYF. The CDR3 DNA sequence: TGTGCCAGCAGCTTATTTTGGCAGGACTACGAGCAGTACTTC.

This chain connects TRBV9 to TRBJ1-5, with D tentatively TRBD1 (5 bases). The germline V and J ends were trimmed by 7 bases and 0 bases, with 14 bases remaining between them. Germline CDR1 reads SGDLS; CDR2 reads YYNGEE. The CDR3 consists of 15 residues. This CDR3 is CASSRDVNSNQPQHF. CDR3 bases: TGTGCCAGCTCGCGGGACGTAAATAGCAATCAGCCCCAGCATTTT.

Comments on this clone: This specimen includes other DNA sequences encoding the same CDR3. This sequence joins TRBV11-3 and TRBJ1-1, with D possibly TRBD1 on 6 matching bases. There are 13 residues in the CDR3. The V end was cut by 6 bases, the J end by 4 bases, with 12 bases between. Germline assignment: CDR1 SGHNT and CDR2 YENEEA. CDR3 in amino acids: CASSLQGGTEAFF. The CDR3 DNA reads as TGTGCCAGCAGTCTACAGGGCGGCACTGAAGCTTTCTTT.

The CDR3 region has the DNA TGTGCCAGTAGTATTACAGGTAACCCCTACGAGCAGTACTTC. Translated: CASSITGNPYEQYF. The chain combines TRBV19 with TRBJ2-7, with a weak D call TRBD1 (5 bases). Germline assignment: CDR1 LNHDA and CDR2 SQIVND (reference sequence). The CDR3 extends over 14 amino acids. V was shortened by 3 bases and J by 2 bases, with 11 bases between the two germline ends.

V is TRBV5-1 and J is TRBJ2-7, with 9 bases matching TRBD1. Germline values: CDR1 SGHRS, CDR2 YFSETQ. The CDR3 loop spans 14 amino acids. V lost 7 bases and J lost 5; bases outside the gene matches: 10. For the CDR3, the DNA is TGCGCCAGCCGCCGGACAGGGGTGCTCAACGAGCAGTACTTC. It yields the protein CASRRTGVLNEQYF.

The V gene is TRBV14, the J gene TRBJ2-5; 8 bases map to TRBD2. Germline V gene data show CDR1 as SGHDN and CDR2 as FVKESK. This CDR3 comprises 14 residues. The J segment lost 5 bases and the V segment lost 1 base, leaving 3 bases of the junction unmatched. CDR3 sequence: CASSQAGTRETQYF. For the CDR3, the DNA is TGTGCCAGCAGCCAAGCAGGGACTAGGGAGACCCAGTACTTC. The variable domain in full, completed from reference TRBV14 and TRBJ2-5, reads EAGVTQFPSHSVIEKGQTVTLRCDPISGHDNLYWYRRVMGKEIKFLLHFVKESKQDESGMPNNRFLAERTGGTYSTLKVQPAELEDSGVYFCASSQAGTRETQYFGPGTRLLVL.

The chain carries TRBV19 and TRBJ1-2, with D perhaps matching TRBD1 (6 bases). The CDR3 length is 13 residues. Looked up from germline, CDR1 is LNHDA and CDR2 is SQIVND (reference sequence). V lost 7 bases to trimming and J lost 9 bases, with 18 bases between them. CDR3 sequence reads: CASTHTAGQRYTF. CDR3 sequence (DNA): TGTGCCAGTACCCACACAGCAGGACAGCGCTACACCTTC.

The V call is TRBV4-2, the J call TRBJ1-6; TRBD1 matches 9 bases. The CDR3 totals 15 residues. Germline loops: CDR1 LGHNA, CDR2 YNFKEQ. The J segment lost 12 bases and the V segment lost 3 bases, leaving 9 bases of the junction unmatched. The CDR3 loop reads CASSHTGQGFEPLHF. The CDR3 DNA follows: TGTGCCAGCAGCCACACGGGACAGGGTTTCGAACCCCTCCACTTT.

This chain links TRBV4-3 with TRBJ2-1, with 13 positions matching TRBD2. The germline V gene has CDR1 LGHNA and CDR2 YSLEER. Trimming removed 4 bases from V and 5 bases from J; junction bases left unmatched: 5. This CDR3 comprises 16 residues. The CDR3 DNA sequence: TGCGCCAGCAGCCTGGGACTAGCGGGGCCAGACAATGAGCAGTTCTTC. Its translation is CASSLGLAGPDNEQFF.

V gene TRBV19 combines with J gene TRBJ2-2, with TRBD1 identical over 7 bases. The CDR3 spans 14 residues. The germline gives CDR1 LNHDA, CDR2 SQIVND (reference sequence). After removal of 1 base from V and 4 bases from J, the junction contained 0 bases not matched to a gene. CDR3 nucleotides: TGTGCCAGTAGTATAGGACAGGGCACCGGGGAGCTGTTTTTT. Protein product: CASSIGQGTGELFF.

This clone has a handful of counts. This rearrangement joins TRBV5-6 to TRBJ1-3, with D perhaps matching TRBD1 (5 bases). V dropped 1 base and J dropped 6 bases, with 8 bases sitting between them. Germline V gene data show CDR1 as SGHDT and CDR2 as YYEEEE. This CDR3 has 13 amino acids. CDR3 nucleotides: TGTGCCAGCAGCTTGCGACAGTTAAACACCATATATTTT. Its protein product is CASSLRQLNTIYF.

The V and J genes are TRBV19 and TRBJ1-5; 7 bases agree with TRBD1. The V and J ends lost 6 bases and 2 bases, in that order; junction bases with no gene match: 7. This CDR3 is built from 15 residues. Germline CDR1 LNHDA, CDR2 SQIVND (reference sequence). Here the CDR3 reads CASRTGVWGNQPQHF. The CDR3 DNA reads TGTGCCAGTAGAACAGGGGTATGGGGCAATCAGCCCCAGCATTTT.

The V and J genes are TRBV7-9 and TRBJ2-1; TRBD1 matches 9 bases. The J segment lost 2 bases and the V segment lost 3 bases, leaving 5 bases of the junction unmatched. The CDR3 consists of 16 residues. Germline CDR1 is SEHNR and CDR2 is FQNEAQ (reference sequence). DNA of the CDR3: TGTGCCAGCAGCTTGGGGGGACAGGGCCCCTACAATGAGCAGTTCTTC. It is translated as CASSLGGQGPYNEQFF.

This clone has just one count. DNA of the CDR3: TGTGCCAGCAGCTGGACAGGGAGCACCGGGGAGCTGTTTTTT. Translated: CASSWTGSTGELFF. The chain uses TRBV7-3 and TRBJ2-2; 8 nucleotides match TRBD1. Germline CDR1 SGHTA, CDR2 FQGTGA. CDR3 length: 14 residues. The V and J ends lost 4 bases and 4 bases, in that order; junction bases with no gene match: 2. The variable domain in full, with the rest retrieved from reference TRBV7-3 and TRBJ2-2, is GAGVSQTPSNKVTEKGKYVELRCDPISGHTALYWYRQSLGQGPEFLIYFQGTGAADDSGLPNDRFFAVRPEGSVSTLKIQRTERGDSAVYLCASSWTGSTGELFFGEGSRLTVL.

The sample holds a few counts of this clone. V gene TRBV19 combines with J gene TRBJ2-1; 14 positions match TRBD2. The CDR3 is made up of 19 amino acids. The V and J ends lost 0 bases and 4 bases, in that order; junction bases with no gene match: 8. The V gene's germline CDR1 is LNHDA and CDR2 SQIVND (reference sequence). The CDR3 sequence: CASSIDPRGLAGAYNEQFF. In DNA, the CDR3 is TGTGCCAGTAGTATAGATCCACGGGGACTAGCGGGAGCGTACAATGAGCAGTTCTTC.

The count of this clone is one. The chain has TRBV7-9 and TRBJ1-1; maybe TRBD1 (5 bases). CDR1 SEHNR and CDR2 FQNEAQ come from the germline V gene (reference sequence). The V gene lost 3 bases and the J gene lost 6 bases, with 8 bases spanning the gap. The CDR3 extends over 12 amino acids. CDR3: CASSFRGAEAFF. CDR3 sequence (DNA): TGTGCCAGCAGCTTCCGGGGGGCTGAAGCTTTCTTT.

V usage is TRBV7-9 and J usage is TRBJ1-1, with no clear D. Germline-derived CDR1 and CDR2 are SEHNR and FQNEAQ (reference sequence). V gave up 4 bases and J gave up 1 base, with 7 bases separating them. The CDR3 loop spans 13 amino acids. Here the CDR3 DNA reads TGTGCCAGCAGCTCTGACAAGAACACTGAAGCTTTCTTT. Protein product: CASSSDKNTEAFF.

This chain uses TRBV2 with TRBJ2-7; a weak D match, TRBD1 (7 bases). CDR3 length: 12 residues. V lost 10 bases to trimming and J lost 3 bases, with 13 bases between them. CDR1 and CDR2 from the germline V gene are SNHLY and FYNNEI. The CDR3 sequence is CATRQGLYEQYF. The DNA for the CDR3 is TGTGCCACTAGACAGGGACTCTACGAGCAGTACTTC.

CDR3 sequence (DNA): TGTGCCATCAGTGAGAGGGGCCCCCGCAATAATTCACCCCTCCACTTT. Translating gives CAISERGPRNNSPLHF. This chain connects TRBV10-3 to TRBJ1-6, with D tentatively TRBD1 (5 bases). Germline V lookup: CDR1 ENHRY, CDR2 SYGVKD. The ends were cut back, 2 bases at V and 5 bases at J, with 13 bases in the middle. The CDR3 is made up of 16 amino acids.

V and J are TRBV11-2 and TRBJ2-7; 7 nucleotides align to TRBD2. CDR3 length: 14 amino acids. V shed 0 bases and J 5 bases; nucleotides not matched to a gene: 4. CDR1 and CDR2 (germline): SGHAT, FQNNGV. CDR3 nucleotide sequence: TGTGCCAGCAGCTTAGAGGCGGGAGCTCACGAGCAGTACTTC. Translating gives CASSLEAGAHEQYF.

There are a few counts of this clone. This sequence joins TRBV7-2 and TRBJ2-7, with D possibly matching TRBD2 (6 bases). The V gene lost 5 bases and the J gene lost 0 bases, with 11 bases spanning the gap. Per the germline V gene, CDR1 is SGHTA and CDR2 is FQGNSA. This CDR3 is built from 14 residues. CDR3 DNA: TGTGCCAGCAGCCCTTATAGCGGCTCCTACGAGCAGTACTTC. It encodes CASSPYSGSYEQYF.

CDR3 sequence (DNA): TGTGCCAGCAGCCAAGATGCAGGGGACAATCAGCCCCAGCATTTT. Protein sequence: CASSQDAGDNQPQHF. J is TRBJ1-5 and V is TRBV3-1 (or the pseudogene TRBV3-2); weak D call: TRBD1 (6 bases). Germline V gene lookup returns CDR1 LGHDT and CDR2 YNNKEL (reference sequence). This CDR3 comprises 15 residues. V lost 0 bases and J lost 3, with 9 bases in between.

The chain combines TRBV21-1 with TRBJ1-2; whether TRBD1, the table's D call, matches the DNA was not checked. TRBV21-1 is a recognized pseudogene. The CDR3 extends over 16 amino acids. The chain's CDR3 is CASSTDNLQGLFGYTF. CDR3 sequence (DNA): TGTGCCAGCAGCACGGACAATTTACAGGGATTATTCGGCTACACCTTC.

This chain uses TRBV18 with TRBJ2-2; D is ambiguous. The CDR3 has 16 residues. In germline, CDR1 is KGHSH, CDR2 LQKENI. The V end lost 3 bases, the J end lost 3 bases, and 14 bases lay between the germline ends. CDR3 protein: CASSPWQVVDTGELFF. In DNA form, the CDR3 reads TGTGCCAGCTCACCGTGGCAGGTTGTAGACACCGGGGAGCTGTTTTTT.

The rearrangement links TRBV7-3 to TRBJ2-4, with TRBD2 matching over 8 bases. V shed 3 bases and J 9 bases; nucleotides not matched to a gene: 10. Germline values: CDR1 SGHTA, CDR2 FQGTGA. This CDR3 spans 15 amino acids. As DNA, the CDR3 is TGTGCCAGCAGCTTTCAAGCGGGAGTGGGGAGCATTCAGTACTTC. Its translation is CASSFQAGVGSIQYF.

This clone was observed a few times. The rearrangement uses TRBV27 and TRBJ2-1; the match to TRBD1 covers 9 bases. The CDR3 contains 13 residues. J lost 12 bases, V lost 5 bases, and 8 bases had no gene match. Germline V CDR1 and CDR2: MNHEY, SMNVEV (reference sequence). This chain's CDR3 is CASSMDRGGRQFF. CDR3 DNA: TGTGCCAGCAGTATGGACAGGGGAGGAAGGCAGTTCTTC.